This TCR beta chain was sequenced for a study of Ad26.COV2.S vaccination and SARS-CoV-2 variants. As for treatment: some 20 received Ad26.COV2.S at low or high dose, single or two shots; a few received placebo; per-sample allocation not given. Each sample was drawn 63 days after the first injection (of vaccine or placebo). Sequencing used immunoSEQ multiplex PCR; TCRdb keeps in-frame clones, though not all of them. This sample has around 450,000 clones, with approximately 89% found just once. The germline CDR1 and CDR2 sequences are MNHEY and SVGEGT. V dropped 2 bases and J dropped 7 bases, with 5 bases sitting between them. The CDR3 totals 11 residues.

Source: peripheral blood, taken in a trial of Ad26.COV2.S vaccine versus placebo. The receptor's source is a person between 18 and 60 years old who received the Ad26.COV2.S COVID-19 vaccine or a placebo. This sequence joins TRBV6-2 or TRBV6-3 and TRBJ1-1; D remains ambiguous. The CDR3 bases are TGTGCCAGCAGTTACCTGGGTGAAGCTTTCTTT. As protein: CASSYLGEAFF.